The 25 T cell receptor beta chains given below trace back to one sample, sequenced in a study of vaccination and CD4 T cells after COVID-19. The antigens of these receptors remain unknown. The Oncomine TCR Beta short-read assay was what sequenced the DNA obtained from cultured CD4+ T cells. TCRdb independently ran MiXCR on the PCR reads; one entry per CDR3 protein. The sample lists about 14,000 distinct CDR3 sequences; 60% to 70% were seen once. This sample's treatment: approximately 9-day PBMC culture with coronavirus spike peptide pools or control peptides (ViraFEST assay). The sequenced material came from CD4+ T cells from blood, cultured in vitro. The receptors here all came from a human donor who had recovered from COVID-19.

This rearrangement joins TRBV20-1 to TRBJ1-5, with 8 nucleotides matching TRBD1. Germline trimming cut 4 bases from V and 8 bases from J; bases unmatched to any gene: 10. Germline lookup yields CDR1 DFQATT and CDR2 SNEGSKA (reference sequence). CDR3 length equals 14 residues. The CDR3 region has the DNA TGCAGTGCTACTCTACAGGGGGAGGAAGAGCCCCAGCATTTT. Its translation: CSATLQGEEEPQHF.

This clonotype was seen once. The genes are TRBV27 and TRBJ2-3, with a weak D call TRBD1 (5 bases). The germline V and J ends were trimmed by 0 bases and 3 bases, with 10 bases remaining between them. Germline CDR1 MNHEY, CDR2 SMNVEV (reference sequence). The CDR3 has 15 amino acids. The CDR3 loop is CASSLSGYRTDTQYF. CDR3 nucleotide sequence: TGTGCCAGCAGTTTATCAGGGTACAGGACAGATACGCAGTATTTT.

This clonotype was observed a few times. The chain links TRBV19 to TRBJ1-5; D might be TRBD1 (6 bases). Trimming removed 8 bases at V and 1 base at J, with 18 bases between. The CDR3 totals 16 residues. Germline V gene lookup returns CDR1 LNHDA and CDR2 SQIVND (reference sequence). The CDR3 region is CASEQGGPWSNQPQHF. The CDR3 bases are TGTGCCAGTGAACAGGGAGGTCCCTGGAGCAATCAGCCCCAGCATTTT.

This chain joins TRBV6-5 and TRBJ1-6; D unresolved. V lost 4 bases to trimming and J lost 10 bases, with 14 bases between them. The CDR3 sequence is 14 residues long. Germline values: CDR1 MNHEY, CDR2 SVGAGI. The CDR3 loop is CASSSWAPGSPLHF. The CDR3 bases are TGTGCCAGCAGTTCCTGGGCCCCCGGCTCACCCCTCCACTTT.

This clonotype was observed a handful of times. The V and J genes are TRBV20-1 and TRBJ1-2, with TRBD1 as a possible D gene (6 bases). Trimming shortened V by 5 bases and J by 6 bases, and 13 bases separated the two germline ends. This CDR3 contains 12 residues. Germline V lookup: CDR1 DFQATT, CDR2 SNEGSKA (reference sequence). The CDR3 DNA reads as TGCAGTGCTCAATGGACAGTTAATGGCTACACCTTC. Protein sequence: CSAQWTVNGYTF.

This sequence joins TRBV6-2 or TRBV6-3 and TRBJ1-2; TRBD1 matches at 7 bases. V shed 6 bases and J 4 bases; nucleotides not matched to a gene: 8. The CDR3 sequence is 14 residues long. Germline V gene lookup returns CDR1 MNHEY and CDR2 SVGEGT. In DNA form, the CDR3 reads TGTGCCAGCAGCAAAGACAGGGAAGGCTATGGCTACACCTTC. Translated: CASSKDREGYGYTF.

This clonotype showed up just a few times. The chain recombines TRBV23-1 with TRBJ2-7, with D possibly called TRBD1 or TRBD2 (5 bases each). TRBV23-1 is identified as an open reading frame with a role that is uncertain. The CDR3 contains 15 residues. V was cut by 8 bases and J by 2 bases, with 19 bases left in between. CDR3 loop: CASGPGAGCAYEQYF. For the CDR3, the DNA is TGCGCCAGCGGGCCCGGGGCAGGGTGCGCCTACGAGCAGTACTTC.

The chain is built from TRBV6-5 and TRBJ2-7; D uncertain. The V gene's germline CDR1 is MNHEY and CDR2 SVGAGI. The CDR3 length is 15 residues. V dropped 2 bases and J dropped 0 bases, with 11 bases sitting between them. The CDR3 spells CASSYDSHGSYEQYF. The CDR3 DNA follows: TGTGCCAGCAGTTACGATTCCCATGGCTCCTACGAGCAGTACTTC.

The chain is built from TRBV25-1 and TRBJ1-6; D call uncertain. The germline V gene encodes CDR1 MGHDK and CDR2 SYGVNS. The CDR3 runs 12 residues. With 6 bases removed from V and 3 bases from J, the gap between germline ends came to 3 bases. The CDR3 loop is CASSSYNSPLHF. CDR3 sequence (DNA): TGTGCCAGCAGCAGCTATAATTCACCCCTCCACTTT.

This clonotype has a handful of counts. CDR3 region: CATSDFRGVQETQYF. CDR3 nucleotide sequence: TGTGCCACCAGTGATTTTAGGGGGGTACAAGAGACCCAGTACTTC. The V and J genes are TRBV24-1 and TRBJ2-5; either TRBD1 or TRBD2 may fit D (6 bases each). This CDR3 comprises 15 residues. V dropped 1 base and J dropped 2 bases, with 10 bases sitting between them. Germline V gene lookup returns CDR1 KGHDR and CDR2 SFDVKD.

V is TRBV28 and J is TRBJ1-2, with a possible D match to TRBD1 (6 bases). The CDR3 sequence is 14 residues long. V dropped 4 bases and J dropped 8 bases, with 17 bases sitting between them. Germline V gene lookup returns CDR1 MDHEN and CDR2 SYDVKM. Here the CDR3 reads CASSSWEGGRGYTF. In DNA, the CDR3 is TGTGCCAGCAGTTCTTGGGAGGGGGGGAGAGGCTACACCTTC.

In its sample, this clonotype was seen a few times. The V gene is TRBV7-3, the J gene TRBJ1-6; unclear D gene. Germline CDR1 is SGHTA and CDR2 is FQGTGA. V lost 5 bases, J lost 3 bases, and 11 bases lay in between. The CDR3 is made up of 15 amino acids. The CDR3 loop reads CASSPYSIYNSPLHF. The CDR3 DNA follows: TGTGCCAGCAGCCCCTACAGCATCTATAATTCACCCCTCCACTTT.

The CDR3 DNA follows: TGTGCCAGCAGGCTTGGGGCAGGACAGCCCCAGCATTTT. This encodes CASRLGAGQPQHF. This chain links TRBV6-1 with TRBJ1-5; TRBD1 might be the D (5 bases). Trimming removed 6 bases at V and 7 bases at J, with 13 bases between. Germline V CDR1 and CDR2: MNHNS, SASEGT. This CDR3 comprises 13 residues.

The chain employs TRBV6-1 and TRBJ2-1; TRBD1 might be the D (6 bases). The ends were cut back, 6 bases at V and 0 bases at J, with 15 bases in the middle. The germline V gene has CDR1 MNHNS and CDR2 SASEGT. The CDR3 totals 16 residues. CDR3 nucleotide sequence: TGTGCCAGCAGGGAGACCCGAGGGGGCTCCTACAATGAGCAGTTCTTC. Amino acid sequence: CASRETRGGSYNEQFF.

The chain uses TRBV27 and TRBJ1-1; no firm D call. Trimming stripped 6 bases from V and 7 bases from J, with 27 bases between. The CDR3 sequence is 17 residues long. Looked up from germline, CDR1 is MNHEY and CDR2 is SMNVEV (reference sequence). The CDR3 sequence: CASRQSAGDAPYREAFF. CDR3 bases: TGTGCCAGCAGACAGTCGGCGGGCGACGCCCCTTACCGTGAAGCTTTCTTT.

The V call is TRBV19, the J call TRBJ1-5, with a weak D call TRBD1 (5 bases). V was trimmed by 7 bases and J by 0 bases, leaving 16 bases between them. This CDR3 contains 16 residues. Looked up from germline, CDR1 is LNHDA and CDR2 is SQIVND (reference sequence). The CDR3, as DNA: TGTGCCAGTAAAGAGACAGTCGTTTATAGCAATCAGCCCCAGCATTTT. Protein product: CASKETVVYSNQPQHF.

This clonotype appeared once. A junction boundary mismatches the germline segment, possibly from a read error. The chain carries TRBV28 and TRBJ1-2; D may be TRBD1 (6 bases). The CDR3 length is 15 residues. Germline V gene data show CDR1 as MDHEN and CDR2 as SYDVKM. The CDR3 nucleotides read TGTGCCAGCAGTTCAGCAGGGGTAATAGGGTATGGCTACATCTTC. It yields the protein CASSSAGVIGYGYIF.

V and J are TRBV6-1 and TRBJ1-5, with TRBD1 as a possible D gene (5 bases). With 7 bases removed from V and 11 bases from J, the gap between germline ends came to 15 bases. This CDR3 spans 12 amino acids. Looked up from germline, CDR1 is MNHNS and CDR2 is SASEGT. This CDR3 reads CASTGDGGTQHF. DNA of the CDR3: TGTGCCAGCACGGGGGACGGGGGGACCCAGCATTTT.

Only a few counts were recorded for this clonotype. This chain uses TRBV12-3 or TRBV12-4 with TRBJ1-5; D is unclear. With 0 bases removed from V and 5 bases from J, the gap between germline ends came to 11 bases. The CDR3 runs to 15 residues. The CDR3 DNA sequence: TGTGCCAGCAGTTTAGCGGGAAGGTGGGATCAGCCCCAGCATTTT. It yields the protein CASSLAGRWDQPQHF.

In its sample, this clonotype was seen once. CDR3 bases: TGTGCCAGCAGTAGACAGGGGGTGGACACTGAAGCTTTCTTT. Translating it yields CASSRQGVDTEAFF. This sequence joins TRBV12-3 or TRBV12-4 and TRBJ1-1, with 9 bases that match TRBD1. This CDR3 region has 14 residues. V trimming: 5 bases; J trimming: 3 bases; junction bases outside the gene matches: 4.

This chain joins TRBV11-2 and TRBJ1-2; D not certain. Germline CDR1 reads SGHAT; CDR2 reads FQNNGV. The CDR3 covers 15 residues. With 1 base removed from V and 4 bases from J, the gap between germline ends came to 13 bases. Written as DNA, the CDR3 is TGTGCCAGCAGCTTAGGCCAGAGACCTACCTATGGCTACACCTTC. Its translation: CASSLGQRPTYGYTF.

The chain is built from TRBV2 and TRBJ2-7, with TRBD2 identical over 12 bases. In germline, CDR1 is SNHLY, CDR2 FYNNEI. The CDR3 runs 13 residues. J was trimmed by 4 bases and V by 7 bases; bases with no gene match: 2. The CDR3 loop reads CASNGLAGYEQYF. CDR3 sequence (DNA): TGTGCCAGCAACGGACTAGCGGGGTACGAGCAGTACTTC.

CDR3 nucleotide sequence: TGTGCCAGCAGGAGGGGCAGGGACCACCCCGAGCAGTACTTC. It yields the protein CASRRGRDHPEQYF. The V call is TRBV6-4, the J call TRBJ2-7, with D perhaps given as TRBD1 or TRBD2 (5 bases each). Between the trimmed V and J ends, which lost 6 bases and 6 bases, there was a span of 18 bases. Germline loops: CDR1 MRHNA, CDR2 SNTAGT. CDR3 length: 14 amino acids.

The V call is TRBV7-3, the J call TRBJ2-2; TRBD2 aligns across 10 bases. Germline V CDR1 and CDR2: SGHTA, FQGTGA. V dropped 5 bases and J dropped 1; count of bases not matched to a gene: 4. This CDR3 has 16 amino acids. CDR3 residues: CASSPRTSGNTGELFF. DNA of the CDR3: TGTGCCAGCAGCCCCAGGACTAGCGGGAACACCGGGGAGCTGTTTTTT.

This clonotype has a handful of counts. The chain uses TRBV6-5 and TRBJ2-1; possibly TRBD1 for D (6 bases). Germline CDR1 and CDR2: MNHEY and SVGAGI. This CDR3 contains 14 residues. With 0 bases removed from V and 7 bases from J, the gap between germline ends came to 10 bases. The CDR3 reads CASSYSNRANEQFF. In nucleotides, the CDR3 is TGTGCCAGCAGTTACTCGAACAGGGCTAATGAGCAGTTCTTC.